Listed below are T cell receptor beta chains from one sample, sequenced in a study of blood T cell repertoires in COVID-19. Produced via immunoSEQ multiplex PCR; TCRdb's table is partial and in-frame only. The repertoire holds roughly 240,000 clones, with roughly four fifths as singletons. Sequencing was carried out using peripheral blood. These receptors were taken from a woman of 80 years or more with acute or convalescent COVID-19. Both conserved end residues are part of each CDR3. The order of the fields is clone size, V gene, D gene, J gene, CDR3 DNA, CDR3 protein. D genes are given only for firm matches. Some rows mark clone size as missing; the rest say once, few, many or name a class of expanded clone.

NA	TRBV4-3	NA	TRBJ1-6	TGCGCCAGCAGCCAAGATTGGGGGGTTGGTAATTCACCCCTCCACTTT	CASSQDWGVGNSPLHF
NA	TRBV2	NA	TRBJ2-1	TGTGCCAGTCATGAAGCCCCCAATGAGCAGTTCTTC	CASHEAPNEQFF
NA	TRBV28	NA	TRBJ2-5	TGTGCCAGCAGTCTCCAGGGGGGCTACCAAGAGACCCAGTACTTC	CASSLQGGYQETQYF
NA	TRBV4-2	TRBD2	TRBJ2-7	TGTGCCAGCAGCCAAGATCCCAGTCTGCGGGGGTACGAGCAGTACTTC	CASSQDPSLRGYEQYF
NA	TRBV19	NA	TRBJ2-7	TGTGCCAGTAGTATCTCGGACACCTACTACGAGCAGTACTTC	CASSISDTYYEQYF
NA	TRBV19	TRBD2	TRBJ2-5	TGTGCCAGTAGTATACCTGGGAGCGGGGGGACCCAAGAGACCCAGTACTTC	CASSIPGSGGTQETQYF
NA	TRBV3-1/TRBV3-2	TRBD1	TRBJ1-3	TGTGCCAGCAACCACAGGGGCTCTGGAAACACCATATATTTT	CASNHRGSGNTIYF
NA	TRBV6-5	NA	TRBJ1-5	TGTGCCAGCAAATCCGGAGGGAATCAGCCCCAGCATTTT	CASKSGGNQPQHF
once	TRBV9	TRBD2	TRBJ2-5	TGTGCCAGCAGCGTAGCGGCTAGCGGGAGGGAGACCCAGTACTTC	CASSVAASGRETQYF
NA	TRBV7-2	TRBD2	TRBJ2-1	TGTGCCAGCAGGCCCCGACTGGCGGGGGGGCGAGAGCAGTTCTTC	CASRPRLAGGREQFF
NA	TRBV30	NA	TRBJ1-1	TGTGCCTGGAAGTCGGTGTACACTGAAGCTTTCTTT	CAWKSVYTEAFF
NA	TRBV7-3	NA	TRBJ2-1	TGTGCCAGCAGCCCGAACAGGGTTTCCTCCTACAATGAGCAGTTCTTC	CASSPNRVSSYNEQFF
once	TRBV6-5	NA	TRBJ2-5	TGTGCCAGCAGGCGGACAGAACAGGAGACCCAGTACTTC	CASRRTEQETQYF
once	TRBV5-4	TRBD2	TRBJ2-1	TGTGCCAGCAGCTTAGTAGCGGGAGGTCACAATGAGCAGTTCTTC	CASSLVAGGHNEQFF
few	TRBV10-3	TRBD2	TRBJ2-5	TGTGCCACCTCGAGGGGAGGGGAGACCCAGTACTTC	CATSRGGETQYF
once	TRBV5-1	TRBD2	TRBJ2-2	TGCGCCAGCAGCTTGGGACTAGCGGGAGGTTTGGGAGACACCGGGGAGCTGTTTTTT	CASSLGLAGGLGDTGELFF
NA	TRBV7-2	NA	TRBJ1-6	TGTGCCAGCAGCCCCGGGATGGGTTATTACTCACCCCTCCACTTT	CASSPGMGYYSPLHF
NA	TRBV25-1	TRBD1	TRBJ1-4	TGTGCCAGCAGTCCGACAGGGTCGCGGGAAAAACTGTTTTTT	CASSPTGSREKLFF
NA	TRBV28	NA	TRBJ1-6	TGTGCCAGCAGGACAAATTCACCCCTCCACTTT	CASRTNSPLHF
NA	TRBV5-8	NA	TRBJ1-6	TGTGCCAGCAGCTTGGGGCGGGCTTATTCACCCCTCCACTTT	CASSLGRAYSPLHF
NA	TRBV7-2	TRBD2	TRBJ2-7	TGTGCCAGCAGCGCCGAAGGAACTAGCGGAATAATCTACGAGCAGTACTTC	CASSAEGTSGIIYEQYF
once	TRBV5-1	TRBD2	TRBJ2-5	TGCGCCAGCAGCTGGACGAGGGAGCGGGGGCCACAAGAGACCCAGTACTTC	CASSWTRERGPQETQYF
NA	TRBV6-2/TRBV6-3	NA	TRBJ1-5	TGTGCCAGCAGTTACAAGAGCCCCAGGGACAATCAGCCCCAGCATTTT	CASSYKSPRDNQPQHF
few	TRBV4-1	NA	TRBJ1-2	TGCGCCAGCAGCCCACAGGGAGAATATGGCTACACCTTC	CASSPQGEYGYTF
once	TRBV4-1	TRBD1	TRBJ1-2	TGCGCCAGCAGCCAAACCACAGGGGCCGTATATGGCTACACCTTC	CASSQTTGAVYGYTF
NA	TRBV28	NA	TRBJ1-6	TGTGCCAGCAAGCTAGGGGCTTATGATTCACCCCTCCACTTT	CASKLGAYDSPLHF
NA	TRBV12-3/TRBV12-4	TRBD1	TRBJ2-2	TGTGCCAGCAGGACAGGGGACACCGGGGAGCTGTTTTTT	CASRTGDTGELFF
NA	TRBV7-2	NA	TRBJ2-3	TGTGCCAGCAGCTTGAGGGCCCAAATAGATACGCAGTATTTT	CASSLRAQIDTQYF
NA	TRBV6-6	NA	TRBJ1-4	TGTGCCAGCAGTTACCCACCCGCGGGTGGTGATGAAAAACTGTTTTTT	CASSYPPAGGDEKLFF
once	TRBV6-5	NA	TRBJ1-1	TGTGCCCTGGGTCGGGGGGCCGAAGCTTTCTTT	CALGRGAEAFF
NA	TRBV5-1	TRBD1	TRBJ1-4	TGCGCCAGCAGCATGGGACAGGGGGGTGAAAAACTGTTTTTT	CASSMGQGGEKLFF
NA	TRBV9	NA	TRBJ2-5	TGTGCCAGCAGTCGGAGGGACCAAGAGACCCAGTACTTC	CASSRRDQETQYF
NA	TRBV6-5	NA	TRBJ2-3	TGTGCCAGCGGATACAGAGATACGCAGTATTTT	CASGYRDTQYF
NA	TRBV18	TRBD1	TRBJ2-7	TGTGCCAGCTCAAGGCAGGGGGCGAAAGCTGGTTACGAGCAGTACTTC	CASSRQGAKAGYEQYF
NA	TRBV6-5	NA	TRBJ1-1	TGTGCCAGCAGTTACCCGGTCACTGAAGCTTTCTTT	CASSYPVTEAFF
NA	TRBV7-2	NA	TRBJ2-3	TGTGCCAGCAGCTTAGATCCAAATACGCAGTATTTT	CASSLDPNTQYF
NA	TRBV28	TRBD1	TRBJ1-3	TGTGCCAGCAGTAACCAGGGGGTGGGAAAAAACACCATATATTTT	CASSNQGVGKNTIYF
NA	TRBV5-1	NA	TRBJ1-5	TGCGCCAGCAGCGAATCATCAACGGGGCAGCCCCAGCATTTT	CASSESSTGQPQHF
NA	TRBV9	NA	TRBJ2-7	TGTGCCAGCAGCGTAACTGGGGCAAGGAGCTCCTACGAGCAGTACTTC	CASSVTGARSSYEQYF
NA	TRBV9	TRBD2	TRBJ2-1	TGTGCCAGCAGCGTAGAAACATCGGCAGCGGGAGATAGCGATGAGCAGTTCTTC	CASSVETSAAGDSDEQFF
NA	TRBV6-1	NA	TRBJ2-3	TGTGCCAGCAGTGAAGCGTGGACTCCAGCCACAGATACGCAGTATTTT	CASSEAWTPATDTQYF
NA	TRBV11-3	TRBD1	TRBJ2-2	TGTGCCAGCAGCTTGGGACAGGGGTACACCGGGGAGCTGTTTTTT	CASSLGQGYTGELFF
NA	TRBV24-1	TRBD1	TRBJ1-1	TGTGCCACCAGTGACAGACAGGGAATAATTACTGAAGCTTTCTTT	CATSDRQGIITEAFF
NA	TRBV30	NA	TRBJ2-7	TGTGCCTGGAGGCAAAAAACAGAGTACGAGCAGTACTTC	CAWRQKTEYEQYF
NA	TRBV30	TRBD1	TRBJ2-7	TGTGCCTGGAGAAGGGGACAGGGGGTCTACGAGCAGTACTTC	CAWRRGQGVYEQYF
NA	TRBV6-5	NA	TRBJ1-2	TGTGCCAGCCAATCCCAGGGGCTTTTCTATGGCTACACCTTC	CASQSQGLFYGYTF
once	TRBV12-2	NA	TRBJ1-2	TGTGCAAGTCGCCTACTTGCCAGGGCTAACTATGGCTACACCTTC	CASRLLARANYGYTF
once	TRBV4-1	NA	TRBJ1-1	TGCGCCAGCAGCCAAGATCGAGGTTCAGGGTGGAACACTGAAGCTTTCTTT	CASSQDRGSGWNTEAFF
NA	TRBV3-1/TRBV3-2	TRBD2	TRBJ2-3	TGTGCCAGCAGCCAATACCCGGGAGGGCGAGAAGCAGATACGCAGTATTTT	CASSQYPGGREADTQYF
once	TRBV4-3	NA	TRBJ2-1	TGCGCCAGCAGCCAAGAACCCGGGAACAATGAGCAGTTCTTC	CASSQEPGNNEQFF
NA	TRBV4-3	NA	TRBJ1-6	TGCGCCAGCAGCCAAGATTCGGGGATGGGCGGTTCACCCCTCCACTTT	CASSQDSGMGGSPLHF
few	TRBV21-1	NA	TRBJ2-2	TGTGCCAGCTGGCGGGGATCGAACACCGGGGAGCTGTTTTTT	CASWRGSNTGELFF
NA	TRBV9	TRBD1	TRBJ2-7	TGTGCCAGCAGCGTGGGGCCGACCGGGACAGGGGGCTACGAGCAGTACTTC	CASSVGPTGTGGYEQYF
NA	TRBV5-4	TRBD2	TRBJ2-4	TGTGCCAGCAGCTTGGTGGGGGGGACGGCCAAAAACATTCAGTACTTC	CASSLVGGTAKNIQYF
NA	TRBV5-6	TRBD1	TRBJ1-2	TGTGCCAGCAGCTCCGAACCCGGGACAGGGTATGGCTACACCTTC	CASSSEPGTGYGYTF
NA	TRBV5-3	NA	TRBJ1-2	TGTGCCAGAAGCTTACAGGGAGTCGGGAACTATGGCTACACCTTC	CARSLQGVGNYGYTF
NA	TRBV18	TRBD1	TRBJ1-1	TGTGCCAGCTCGTCTACAGGGGTATGGGGCACTGAAGCTTTCTTT	CASSSTGVWGTEAFF
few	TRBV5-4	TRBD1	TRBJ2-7	TGTGCCAGCAGCTTATCCGGGACAGCCCTCTACGAGCAGTACTTC	CASSLSGTALYEQYF